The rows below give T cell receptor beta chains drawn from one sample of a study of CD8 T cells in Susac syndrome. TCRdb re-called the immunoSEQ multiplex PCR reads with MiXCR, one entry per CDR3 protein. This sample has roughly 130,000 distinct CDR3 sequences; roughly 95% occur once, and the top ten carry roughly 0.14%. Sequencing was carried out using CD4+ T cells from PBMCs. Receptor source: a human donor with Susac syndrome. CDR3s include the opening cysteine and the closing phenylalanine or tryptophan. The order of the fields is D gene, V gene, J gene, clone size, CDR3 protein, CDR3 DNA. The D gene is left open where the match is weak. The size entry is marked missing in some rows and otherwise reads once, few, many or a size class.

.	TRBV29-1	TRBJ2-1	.	CSARTGNNEQFF	TGCAGCGCCAGGACCGGGAACAATGAGCAGTTCTTC
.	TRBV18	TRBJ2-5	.	CASSPHLGATETQYF	TGTGCCAGCTCACCACATCTGGGGGCGACAGAGACCCAGTACTTC
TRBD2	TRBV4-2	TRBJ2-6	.	CASSQDSYGRVLSSGANVLTF	TGTGCCAGCAGCCAAGATTCGTACGGGAGGGTATTAAGCTCTGGGGCCAACGTCCTGACTTTC
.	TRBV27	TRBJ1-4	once	CASSLRAAANEKLFF	TGTGCCAGCAGTTTACGGGCAGCGGCTAATGAAAAACTGTTTTTT
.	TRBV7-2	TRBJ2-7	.	CASSLVARLDEQYF	TGTGCCAGCAGCTTAGTAGCAAGGCTGGACGAGCAGTACTTC
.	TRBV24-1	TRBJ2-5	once	CATSVAETQYF	TGTGCCACCAGTGTTGCAGAGACCCAGTACTTC
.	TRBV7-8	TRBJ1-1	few	CASSLMGNTEAFF	TGTGCCAGCAGCTTAATGGGGAACACTGAAGCTTTCTTT
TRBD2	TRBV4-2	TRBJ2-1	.	CASSQGPEREARGEQFF	TGTGCCAGCAGCCAGGGGCCTGAGCGGGAGGCCCGGGGCGAGCAGTTCTTC
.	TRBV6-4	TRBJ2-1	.	CASSDAPLSSYNEQFF	TGTGCCAGCAGTGACGCACCCCTTAGCTCCTACAATGAGCAGTTCTTC
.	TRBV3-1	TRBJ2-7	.	CASSLREGEQYF	TGTGCCAGCAGCCTACGCGAGGGCGAGCAGTACTTC
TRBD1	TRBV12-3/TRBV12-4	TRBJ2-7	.	CASSFGGQGASGEQYF	TGTGCCAGCAGTTTCGGCGGACAGGGGGCATCGGGGGAGCAGTACTTC
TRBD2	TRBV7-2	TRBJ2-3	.	CASSLVGRELDTQYF	TGTGCCAGCAGCTTAGTTGGGCGGGAGTTAGATACGCAGTATTTT
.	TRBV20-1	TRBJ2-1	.	CSANSPGGEQFF	TGCAGTGCTAACTCCCCAGGGGGGGAGCAGTTCTTC
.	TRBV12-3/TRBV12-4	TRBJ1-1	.	CASSSRQVMNTEAFF	TGTGCCAGCAGTTCAAGACAGGTTATGAACACTGAAGCTTTCTTT
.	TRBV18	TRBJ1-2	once	CASSPNSLYGYTF	TGTGCCAGCTCACCCAACAGTCTGTACGGCTACACCTTC
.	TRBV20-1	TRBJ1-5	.	CSASTQSPGNQPQHF	TGCAGTGCTAGCACACAGAGCCCTGGCAATCAGCCCCAGCATTTT
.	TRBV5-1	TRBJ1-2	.	CASHSGGADGYTF	TGCGCCAGCCATTCGGGGGGCGCGGATGGCTACACCTTC
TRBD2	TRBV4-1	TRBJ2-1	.	CASSLLRGTSEDEQFF	TGCGCCAGCAGCCTCCTACGGGGGACTAGCGAAGATGAGCAGTTCTTC
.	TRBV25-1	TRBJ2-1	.	CASSATGTATYNEQFF	TGTGCCAGCAGTGCAACCGGGACGGCTACCTACAATGAGCAGTTCTTC
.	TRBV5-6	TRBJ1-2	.	CASSTQWGNYGYTF	TGTGCCAGCAGCACACAATGGGGGAACTATGGCTACACCTTC
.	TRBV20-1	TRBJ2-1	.	CSARGDYYNEQFF	TGCAGTGCTAGGGGAGACTACTACAATGAGCAGTTCTTC
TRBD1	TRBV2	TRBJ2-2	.	CASSTGQGRTGELFF	TGTGCCAGCAGTACCGGACAGGGACGCACCGGGGAGCTGTTTTTT
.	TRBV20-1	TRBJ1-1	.	CSARAPLSGDTEAFF	TGCAGTGCTAGAGCGCCCTTATCAGGGGACACTGAAGCTTTCTTT
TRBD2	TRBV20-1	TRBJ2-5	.	CSARDHLSGSHETQYF	TGCAGTGCTAGAGACCACCTCAGCGGGAGTCATGAGACCCAGTACTTC
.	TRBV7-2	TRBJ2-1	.	CASSLRPAYNEQFF	TGTGCCAGCAGCTTACGGCCTGCCTACAATGAGCAGTTCTTC
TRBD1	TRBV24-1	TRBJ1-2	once	CATSDSGTGNGYTF	TGTGCCACCAGTGACTCCGGGACAGGGAATGGCTACACCTTC
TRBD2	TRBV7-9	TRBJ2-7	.	CASSSPGLAGGPREQYF	TGTGCCAGCAGCTCCCCGGGACTAGCGGGAGGGCCAAGGGAGCAGTACTTC
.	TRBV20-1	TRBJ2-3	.	CSAPNPMAADTQYF	TGCAGTGCACCTAACCCCATGGCGGCAGATACGCAGTATTTT
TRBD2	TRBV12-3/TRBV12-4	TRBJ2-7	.	CASRLAGVYEQYF	TGTGCCAGCAGACTAGCGGGAGTCTACGAGCAGTACTTC
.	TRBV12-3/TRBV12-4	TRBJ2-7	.	CASSRGRMSYEQYF	TGTGCCAGCAGTAGAGGACGGATGTCCTACGAGCAGTACTTC
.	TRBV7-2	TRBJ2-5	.	CASSPGWGKETQYF	TGTGCCAGCAGCCCAGGGTGGGGGAAAGAGACCCAGTACTTC
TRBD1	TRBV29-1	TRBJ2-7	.	CSVPGQGTHEQYF	TGCAGCGTTCCGGGACAGGGGACCCACGAGCAGTACTTC
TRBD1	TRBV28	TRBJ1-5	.	CASSPGTGGYQPQHF	TGTGCCAGCAGTCCCGGGACAGGGGGTTATCAGCCCCAGCATTTT
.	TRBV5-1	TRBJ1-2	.	CASSLAPGTNYGYTF	TGCGCCAGCAGCTTGGCACCAGGGACTAACTATGGCTACACCTTC
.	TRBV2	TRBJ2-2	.	CASRGRRSTGELFF	TGTGCCAGCAGGGGCCGTCGGTCCACCGGGGAGCTGTTTTTT
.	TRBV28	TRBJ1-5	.	CASSRGSNSNQPQHF	TGTGCCAGCAGCCGGGGTAGTAATAGCAATCAGCCCCAGCATTTT
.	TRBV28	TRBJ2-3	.	CASSLNWQGGNTQYF	TGTGCCAGCAGTTTAAATTGGCAGGGCGGAAATACGCAGTATTTT
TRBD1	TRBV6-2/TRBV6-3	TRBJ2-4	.	CASKQGMNIQYF	TGTGCCAGCAAACAGGGGATGAACATTCAGTACTTC
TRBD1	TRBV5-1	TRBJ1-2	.	CASSLVRDSYGYTF	TGCGCCAGCAGCTTGGTTCGGGACAGCTATGGCTACACCTTC
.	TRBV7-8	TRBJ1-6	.	CASSFNGISSPLHF	TGTGCCAGCAGCTTCAACGGTATTAGTTCACCCCTCCACTTT
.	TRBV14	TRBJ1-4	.	CASSRQTTTNEKLFF	TGTGCCAGCAGCCGCCAAACTACAACTAATGAAAAACTGTTTTTT
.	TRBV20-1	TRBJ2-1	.	CSARPSDASYGYNEQFF	TGCAGTGCTAGACCCTCTGATGCTAGCTATGGATACAATGAGCAGTTCTTC
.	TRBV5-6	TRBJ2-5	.	CASSPRDIQETQYF	TGTGCCAGCAGCCCCCGGGACATACAAGAGACCCAGTACTTC
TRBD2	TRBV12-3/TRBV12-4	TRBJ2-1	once	CASSFATSAIGSYNEQFF	TGTGCCAGCAGTTTCGCGACTAGCGCGATAGGCTCCTACAATGAGCAGTTCTTC
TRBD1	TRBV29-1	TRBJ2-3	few	CSVRDRNTDTQYF	TGCAGCGTAAGGGACAGGAACACAGATACGCAGTATTTT
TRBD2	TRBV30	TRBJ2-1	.	CAWSRGWASGSYNEQFF	TGTGCCTGGAGTCGCGGATGGGCTAGCGGGAGTTACAATGAGCAGTTCTTC
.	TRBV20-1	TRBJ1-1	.	CSAGGRTEAFF	TGCAGTGCTGGGGGGAGGACTGAAGCTTTCTTT
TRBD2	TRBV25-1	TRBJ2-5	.	CASSDMSSGVRETQYF	TGTGCCAGCAGTGATATGTCTAGCGGGGTCCGGGAGACCCAGTACTTC
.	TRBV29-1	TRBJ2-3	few	CSVATDTQYF	TGCAGCGTGGCAACAGATACGCAGTATTTT
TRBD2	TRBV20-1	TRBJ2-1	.	CSARRDYHEQFF	TGCAGTGCGAGACGGGACTACCATGAGCAGTTCTTC
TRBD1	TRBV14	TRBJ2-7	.	CASSLLGTGNTYEQYF	TGTGCCAGCAGCCTCCTGGGGACAGGTAACACCTACGAGCAGTACTTC